This is a list of T cell receptor beta chains from one sample in a study of T-cell memory formation after mild COVID-19. Each CDR3 protein is one row after TCRdb ran MiXCR on the 5' RACE reads. Of about 350,000 distinct CDR3 sequences detected, about an eighth appear once; the ten largest clones hold about 20%. The sequencing sample was made of PBMCs or a T cell subset sorted from them (not recorded which). The origin of the receptors is a man aged 18 to 29 who had mild COVID-19 (a few samples of this study predate the infection). Cell type and time point are not known. Each CDR3 is given with its conserved first and last residue. The D gene is left open where the match is weak. A row's size may be missing; if present it is once, few, many or a size class.

>TRBJ1-5|NA|NA|TRBV6-2/TRBV6-3
TGTGCCAGCAGTAAGTGGGAACCCCTCGAGAGGCAGCCCCAGCATTTT
CASSKWEPLERQPQHF
>TRBJ2-1|TRBD2|many|TRBV5-1
TGCGCCAGCAGCCACGGACTAGCGGGGGTGCTCTTCAATGAGCAGTTCTTC
CASSHGLAGVLFNEQFF
>TRBJ1-2|NA|few|TRBV2
TGTGCCAGCAGGTCGACGGGCAGCTATGGCTACACCTTC
CASRSTGSYGYTF
>TRBJ2-3|NA|NA|TRBV7-3
TGTGCCAGCAGCCCTTACTATGGATCGTCGCAGTATTTT
CASSPYYGSSQYF
>TRBJ2-2|TRBD1|NA|TRBV12-3/TRBV12-4
TGTGCCAGCAGACCCCAGGGGGCATACACCGGGGAGCTGTTTTTT
CASRPQGAYTGELFF
>TRBJ2-5|NA|NA|TRBV28
TGTGCCAGCAGGCCCCAGGGTATTCAAGAGACCCAGTACTTC
CASRPQGIQETQYF
>TRBJ2-3|NA|many|TRBV9
TGTGCCAGCAGCGCCACGCATCGCTTACCCCCTAGCACAGATACGCAGTATTTT
CASSATHRLPPSTDTQYF
>TRBJ2-3|NA|few|TRBV7-9
TGTGCCAGCAGCCGAGGGGGTCACAGAAACACAGATACGCAGTATTTT
CASSRGGHRNTDTQYF
>TRBJ2-2|NA|few|TRBV7-3
TGTGCCAGCAGCGTCGGTGGGGGGCCCACCGGGGAGCTGTTTTTT
CASSVGGGPTGELFF
>TRBJ1-2|NA|few|TRBV9
TGTGCCAGCAGCCCCGAGATCTGGTATGGCTACACCTTC
CASSPEIWYGYTF
>TRBJ1-4|TRBD1|few|TRBV4-3
TGCGCCAGCAGCCAAGGGTCGGCAGGGGGTAATGAAAAACTGTTTTTT
CASSQGSAGGNEKLFF
>TRBJ1-6|NA|many|TRBV4-1
TGCGCCAGCAGCCAAGAAACGCGCGATTCACCCCTCCACTTT
CASSQETRDSPLHF
>TRBJ2-5|TRBD1|NA|TRBV7-2
TGTGCCAGCAGCTTAGTAGGGGGCGGTCCCGAGACCCAGTACTTC
CASSLVGGGPETQYF
>TRBJ2-1|TRBD2|NA|TRBV7-2
TGTGCCAGCAGCCTTCGACTAGCGGGAAGTGATGAGCAGTTCTTC
CASSLRLAGSDEQFF
>TRBJ2-3|TRBD2|NA|TRBV27
TGTGCCAGCAGTAGGGGCGGGGGAGTTGATACGCAGTATTTT
CASSRGGGVDTQYF
>TRBJ1-2|NA|many|TRBV5-6
TGTGCCAGCAGCTTGTGGGAAAGTGGCTACACCTTC
CASSLWESGYTF
>TRBJ1-2|TRBD1|NA|TRBV28
TGTGCCAGCAGGGACAGGGAGAGCTACACCTTC
CASRDRESYTF
>TRBJ1-1|TRBD1|few|TRBV20-1
TGCAGTGCTAGAGAGTCGGGGACAGGGCCTGAAGCTTTCTTT
CSARESGTGPEAFF
>TRBJ2-7|NA|few|TRBV30
TGTGCCTGGACCTCTGGGGGGGAGCAGTACTTC
CAWTSGGEQYF
>TRBJ1-1|NA|few|TRBV5-5
TGTGCCAGCAGCATAGCCAGGGGTTACACTGAAGCTTTCTTT
CASSIARGYTEAFF
>TRBJ2-1|NA|few|TRBV20-1
TGCAGTGCTAGAGGCAGATTCAACAATGAGCAGTTCTTC
CSARGRFNNEQFF
>TRBJ2-5|NA|many|TRBV7-2
TGTGCCAGCAGCTTTCTCCGGGGAGAGACCCAGTACTTC
CASSFLRGETQYF
>TRBJ2-1|NA|NA|TRBV6-5
TGTGCCAGCAGCCCCGGCACCAACGGGCGCAATGAGCAGTTCTTC
CASSPGTNGRNEQFF
>TRBJ2-5|NA|many|TRBV5-1
TGCGCCAGCAGCTTGGGGGCTGCAGCCCCCCTGGAGACCCAGTACTTC
CASSLGAAAPLETQYF
>TRBJ1-2|NA|NA|TRBV4-1
TGCGCCAGCAGCCAGGTTTTGGGGGGGCGAGTCTATGGCTACACCTTC
CASSQVLGGRVYGYTF
>TRBJ1-5|NA|many|TRBV29-1
TGCAGCGTTGACGTCAGGAAATTAGACAGACGGGGAAATCAGCCCCAGCATTTT
CSVDVRKLDRRGNQPQHF
>TRBJ2-1|NA|NA|TRBV20-1
TGCAGTCCTAGTCCGGACGGAATTCGGTATGAGCAGTTCTTC
CSPSPDGIRYEQFF
>TRBJ2-3|NA|NA|TRBV5-1
TGCGCCAGCAGCTTGGAAGGACAACCAACAGATACGCAGTATTTT
CASSLEGQPTDTQYF
>TRBJ2-3|TRBD1|many|TRBV20-1
TGCAGTGCTAAGGGACAGGGAGATGCAGATACGCAGTATTTT
CSAKGQGDADTQYF
>TRBJ1-1|NA|NA|TRBV7-3
TGTGCCAGCAGCCCTGGGACACCGCGGGAAGCTTTCTTT
CASSPGTPREAFF
>TRBJ2-5|TRBD2|few|TRBV6-2/TRBV6-3
TGTGCCAGCAGTTACCTAGCGGGGGGGCTGGAAGAGACCCAGTACTTC
CASSYLAGGLEETQYF
>TRBJ2-7|NA|NA|TRBV7-9
TGTGCCAGCAGCTTCACGGGACTGCTGTACGAGCAGTACTTC
CASSFTGLLYEQYF
>TRBJ2-7|NA|NA|TRBV5-5
TGTGCCAGCAGCTTGGGGATTGGGAGGTACGAGCAGTACTTC
CASSLGIGRYEQYF
>TRBJ2-3|NA|NA|TRBV4-3
TGCGCCAGCAGCCAAGACCAGGGGACAGATACGCAGTATTTT
CASSQDQGTDTQYF
>TRBJ2-7|NA|NA|TRBV11-1
TGTGCCAGCAGCTCATCCCCGAAAGTCTACGAGCAGTACTTC
CASSSSPKVYEQYF
>TRBJ2-2|TRBD1|NA|TRBV29-1
TGCAGCGTTGATTCGGCAGGGGGCTACACCGGGGAGCTGTTTTTT
CSVDSAGGYTGELFF
>TRBJ2-5|NA|NA|TRBV11-2
TGTGCCAGCAAGGGGTCCCAAGAGACCCAGTACTTC
CASKGSQETQYF
>TRBJ2-7|TRBD1|NA|TRBV6-2/TRBV6-3
TGTGCCAGCAGTTACCCGGGACAGCTGGTCTACGAGCAGTACTTC
CASSYPGQLVYEQYF
>TRBJ2-7|NA|few|TRBV7-2
TGTGCCAGCAGCTTTCCCCAGGGACAGCAGTACTTC
CASSFPQGQQYF
>TRBJ1-5|TRBD1|NA|TRBV29-1
TGCAGCGTAAGCTTCAGGGGGGATCAGCCCCAGCATTTT
CSVSFRGDQPQHF
>TRBJ2-2|NA|NA|TRBV20-1
TGCAGTGGACTGGCGGGGAACACCGGGGAGCTGTTTTTT
CSGLAGNTGELFF
>TRBJ2-2|NA|NA|TRBV4-3
TGCGCCAGCAGCCAAGAGAATTGGCCGCTGAACACCGGGGAGCTGTTTTTT
CASSQENWPLNTGELFF
>TRBJ2-7|TRBD2|NA|TRBV7-2
TGTGCCAGCAGCACGACTAGCGGGGGGTCCTACGAGCAGTACTTC
CASSTTSGGSYEQYF
>TRBJ2-3|NA|NA|TRBV10-3
TGTGCCTCCGCGGGGACCCCCACAGATACGCAGTATTTT
CASAGTPTDTQYF
>TRBJ2-7|NA|few|TRBV11-3
TGTGCCAGCAGCTTAGGGGGGGGCTACTACGAGCAGTACTTC
CASSLGGGYYEQYF
>TRBJ1-5|TRBD1|few|TRBV7-8
TGTGCCAGCAGTAAGCACCAGGGGGCCTATCAGCCCCAGCATTTT
CASSKHQGAYQPQHF
>TRBJ1-1|NA|NA|TRBV6-5
TGTGCCAGCAGCACCCCCCGGGGGGGCAGTGAAGCTTTCTTT
CASSTPRGGSEAFF
>TRBJ2-3|NA|many|TRBV11-2
TGTGCCAGCAGCTTATTAGGGGTCACAGATACGCAGTATTTT
CASSLLGVTDTQYF
>TRBJ2-5|NA|NA|TRBV7-3
TGTGCCAGCAGGTCCACCCGGCAGGGAGAGACCCAGTACTTC
CASRSTRQGETQYF
>TRBJ1-1|TRBD1|NA|TRBV7-9
TGTGCCAGCAGCTTCGGACAGGGGAGTAGGGTCACTGAAGCTTTCTTT
CASSFGQGSRVTEAFF
>TRBJ1-3|NA|NA|TRBV18
TGTGCCAGCTCACCAAATAGGTTCTCTGGAAACACCATATATTTT
CASSPNRFSGNTIYF
>TRBJ2-3|NA|few|TRBV7-2
TGTGCCAGCAGCTTTACAGCCTCCGAAGATACGCAGTATTTT
CASSFTASEDTQYF
>TRBJ1-3|NA|few|TRBV20-1
TGCAGTGCTAGAAGGGGTCGGAATGGAAACACCATATATTTT
CSARRGRNGNTIYF
>TRBJ2-1|NA|few|TRBV6-2/TRBV6-3
TGTGCCAGCACCCGGGACCCAGCCTACAATGAGCAGTTCTTC
CASTRDPAYNEQFF